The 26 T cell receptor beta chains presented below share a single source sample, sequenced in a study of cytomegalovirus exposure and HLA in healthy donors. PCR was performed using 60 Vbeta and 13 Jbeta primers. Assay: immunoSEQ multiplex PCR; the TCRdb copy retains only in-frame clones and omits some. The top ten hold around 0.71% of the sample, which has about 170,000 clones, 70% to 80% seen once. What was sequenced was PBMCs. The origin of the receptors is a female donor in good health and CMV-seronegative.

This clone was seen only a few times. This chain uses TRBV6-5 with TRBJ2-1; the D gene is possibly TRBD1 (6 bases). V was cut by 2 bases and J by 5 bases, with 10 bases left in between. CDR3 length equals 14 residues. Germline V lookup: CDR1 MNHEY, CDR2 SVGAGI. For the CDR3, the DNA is TGTGCCAGCAGTTACGGTGGACAGAACAATGAGCAGTTCTTC. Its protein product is CASSYGGQNNEQFF.

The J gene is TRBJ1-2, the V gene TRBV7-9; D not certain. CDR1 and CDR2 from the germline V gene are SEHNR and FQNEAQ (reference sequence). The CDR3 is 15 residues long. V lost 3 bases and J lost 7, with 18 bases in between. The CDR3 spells CASSLVRGGEGGYTF. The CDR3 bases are TGTGCCAGCAGCTTGGTTCGGGGTGGTGAGGGTGGCTACACCTTC.

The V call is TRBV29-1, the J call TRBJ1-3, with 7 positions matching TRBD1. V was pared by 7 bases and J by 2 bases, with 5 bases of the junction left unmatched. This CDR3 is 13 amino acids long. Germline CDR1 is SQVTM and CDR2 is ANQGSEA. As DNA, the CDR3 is TGCAGCGGGCAGGGGGAACCTGGAAACACCATATATTTT. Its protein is CSGQGEPGNTIYF.

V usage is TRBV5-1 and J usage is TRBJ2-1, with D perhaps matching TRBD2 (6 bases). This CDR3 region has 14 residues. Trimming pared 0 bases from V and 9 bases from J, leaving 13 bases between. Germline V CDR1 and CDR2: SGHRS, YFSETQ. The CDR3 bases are TGCGCCAGCAGCTTGGAGCGGGTTGGCGGTGAGCAGTTCTTC. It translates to CASSLERVGGEQFF.

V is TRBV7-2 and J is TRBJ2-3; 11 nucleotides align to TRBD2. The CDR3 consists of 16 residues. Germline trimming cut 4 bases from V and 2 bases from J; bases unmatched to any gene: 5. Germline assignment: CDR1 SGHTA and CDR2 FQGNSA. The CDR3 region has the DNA TGTGCCAGCAGCTCGGTAGCGGGGGGGTACACAGATACGCAGTATTTT. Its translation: CASSSVAGGYTDTQYF.

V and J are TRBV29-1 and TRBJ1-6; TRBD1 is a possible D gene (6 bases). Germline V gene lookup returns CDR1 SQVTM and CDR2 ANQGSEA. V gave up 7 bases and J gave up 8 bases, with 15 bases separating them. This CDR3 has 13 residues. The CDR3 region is CSGRWTVHSPLHF. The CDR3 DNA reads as TGCAGCGGCCGCTGGACAGTCCATTCACCCCTCCACTTT.

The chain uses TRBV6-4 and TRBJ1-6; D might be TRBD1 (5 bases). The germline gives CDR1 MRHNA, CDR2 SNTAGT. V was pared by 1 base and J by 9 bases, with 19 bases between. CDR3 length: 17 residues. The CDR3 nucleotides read TGTGCCAGCAGTGACTTTTCCAGGACACCCAGAGGTTCACCCCTCCACTTT. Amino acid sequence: CASSDFSRTPRGSPLHF.

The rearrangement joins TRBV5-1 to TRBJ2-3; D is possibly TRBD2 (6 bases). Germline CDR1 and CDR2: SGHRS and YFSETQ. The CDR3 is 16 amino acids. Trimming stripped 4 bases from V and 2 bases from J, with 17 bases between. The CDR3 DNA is TGCGCCAGCAGCCAGGGACTCCGGACCCTCACAGATACGCAGTATTTT. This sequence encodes CASSQGLRTLTDTQYF.

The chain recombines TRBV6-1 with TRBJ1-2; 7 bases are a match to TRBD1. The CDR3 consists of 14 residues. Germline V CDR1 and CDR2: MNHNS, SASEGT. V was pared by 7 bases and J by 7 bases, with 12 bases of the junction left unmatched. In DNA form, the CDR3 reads TGTGCCAGCATTAACCAGGGGGGCGGGCTTGGCTACACCTTC. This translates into CASINQGGGLGYTF.

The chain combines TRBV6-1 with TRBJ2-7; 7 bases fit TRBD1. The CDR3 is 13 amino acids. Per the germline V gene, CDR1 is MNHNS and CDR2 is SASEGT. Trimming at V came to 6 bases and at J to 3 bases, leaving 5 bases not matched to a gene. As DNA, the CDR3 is TGTGCCAGCAGGGAACAGGGGCGCTACGAGCAGTACTTC. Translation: CASREQGRYEQYF.

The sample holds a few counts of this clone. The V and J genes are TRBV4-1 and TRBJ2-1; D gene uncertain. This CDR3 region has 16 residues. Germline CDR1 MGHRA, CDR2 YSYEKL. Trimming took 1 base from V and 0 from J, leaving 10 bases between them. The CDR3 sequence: CASSQGSQSSYNEQFF. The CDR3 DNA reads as TGCGCCAGCAGCCAAGGGAGTCAGAGCTCCTACAATGAGCAGTTCTTC.

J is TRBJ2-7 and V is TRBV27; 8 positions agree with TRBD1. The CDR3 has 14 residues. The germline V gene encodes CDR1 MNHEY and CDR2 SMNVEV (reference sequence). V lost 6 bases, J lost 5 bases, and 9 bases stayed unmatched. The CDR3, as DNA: TGTGCCAGCAGCAGTCAGGACAGGGCCCACGAGCAGTACTTC. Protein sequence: CASSSQDRAHEQYF.

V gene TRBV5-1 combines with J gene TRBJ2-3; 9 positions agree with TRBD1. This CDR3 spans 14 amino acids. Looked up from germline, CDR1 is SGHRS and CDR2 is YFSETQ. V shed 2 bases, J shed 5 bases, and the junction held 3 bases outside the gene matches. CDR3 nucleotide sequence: TGCGCCAGCAGCTTCGAGACAGGGGGAGATACGCAGTATTTT. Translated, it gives CASSFETGGDTQYF.

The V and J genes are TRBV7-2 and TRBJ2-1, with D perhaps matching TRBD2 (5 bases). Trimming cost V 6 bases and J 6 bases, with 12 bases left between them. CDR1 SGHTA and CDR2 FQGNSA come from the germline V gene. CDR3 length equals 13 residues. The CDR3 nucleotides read TGTGCCAGCAGTCGATTCGGAGGCAATGAGCAGTTCTTC. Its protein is CASSRFGGNEQFF.

The CDR3 DNA reads TGTGCCAGCAGCGAGAATGAGGGAGAAGCTTTCTTT. It codes for CASSENEGEAFF. The chain recombines TRBV7-9 with TRBJ1-1; no clear D. CDR1 is SEHNR and CDR2 is FQNEAQ in the germline V gene (reference sequence). Trimming stripped 5 bases from V and 8 bases from J, with 12 bases between. This CDR3 comprises 12 residues.

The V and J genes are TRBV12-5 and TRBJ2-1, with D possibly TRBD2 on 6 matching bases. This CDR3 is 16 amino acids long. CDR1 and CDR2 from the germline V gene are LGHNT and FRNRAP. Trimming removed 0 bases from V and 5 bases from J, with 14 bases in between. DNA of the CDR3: TGTGCTAGTGGTTTGGTAGTTCGGGCGGGGAACAATGAGCAGTTCTTC. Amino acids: CASGLVVRAGNNEQFF.

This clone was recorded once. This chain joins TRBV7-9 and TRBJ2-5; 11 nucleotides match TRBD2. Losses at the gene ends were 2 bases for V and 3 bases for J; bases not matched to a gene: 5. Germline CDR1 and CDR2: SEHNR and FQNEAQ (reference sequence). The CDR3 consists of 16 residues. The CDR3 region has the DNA TGTGCCAGCAGCTTAACCACACTAGCGGGAGAAGAGACCCAGTACTTC. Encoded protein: CASSLTTLAGEETQYF.

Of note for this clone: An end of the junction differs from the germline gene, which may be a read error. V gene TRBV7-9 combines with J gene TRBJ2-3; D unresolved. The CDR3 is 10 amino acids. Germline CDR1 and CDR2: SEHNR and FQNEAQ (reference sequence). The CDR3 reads CSSVQDTQYF. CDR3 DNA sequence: TGTTCCAGCGTTCAGGATACGCAGTATTTT.

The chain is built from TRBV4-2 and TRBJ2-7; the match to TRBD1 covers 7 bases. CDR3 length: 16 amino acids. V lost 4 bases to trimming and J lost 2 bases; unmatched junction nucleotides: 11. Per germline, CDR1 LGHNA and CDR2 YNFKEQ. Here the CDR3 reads CASSPRGGRGAYEQYF. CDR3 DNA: TGTGCCAGCAGCCCCCGAGGGGGCAGGGGAGCCTACGAGCAGTACTTC.

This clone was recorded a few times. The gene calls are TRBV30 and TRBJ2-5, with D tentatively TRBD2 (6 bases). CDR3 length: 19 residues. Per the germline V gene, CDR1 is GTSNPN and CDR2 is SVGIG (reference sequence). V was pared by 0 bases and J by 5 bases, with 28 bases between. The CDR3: CAWSVLLGLGGWGDETQYF. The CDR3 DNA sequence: TGTGCCTGGAGTGTACTATTGGGTTTGGGGGGTTGGGGCGACGAGACCCAGTACTTC.

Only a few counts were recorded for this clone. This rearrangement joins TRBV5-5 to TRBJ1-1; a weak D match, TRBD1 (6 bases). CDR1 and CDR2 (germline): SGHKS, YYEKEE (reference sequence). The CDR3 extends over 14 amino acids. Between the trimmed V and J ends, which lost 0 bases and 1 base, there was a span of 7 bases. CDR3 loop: CASSLVTGNTEAFF. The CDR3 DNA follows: TGTGCCAGCAGCTTGGTGACAGGGAACACTGAAGCTTTCTTT.

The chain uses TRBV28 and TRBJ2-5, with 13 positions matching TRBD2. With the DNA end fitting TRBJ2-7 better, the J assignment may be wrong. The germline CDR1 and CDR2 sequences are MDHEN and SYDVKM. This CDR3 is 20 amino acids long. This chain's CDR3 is CASSLVRQGGVLAGGYEQYF. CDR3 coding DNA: TGTGCCAGCAGTTTAGTCCGCCAGGGGGGCGTACTAGCGGGAGGGTACGAGCAGTACTTC.

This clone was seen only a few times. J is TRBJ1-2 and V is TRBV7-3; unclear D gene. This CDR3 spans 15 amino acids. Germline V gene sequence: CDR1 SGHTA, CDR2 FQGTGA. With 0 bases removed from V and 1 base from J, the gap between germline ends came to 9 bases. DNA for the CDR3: TGTGCCAGCAGCTTAACCCCCCGGGGTAACTATGGCTACACCTTC. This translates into CASSLTPRGNYGYTF.

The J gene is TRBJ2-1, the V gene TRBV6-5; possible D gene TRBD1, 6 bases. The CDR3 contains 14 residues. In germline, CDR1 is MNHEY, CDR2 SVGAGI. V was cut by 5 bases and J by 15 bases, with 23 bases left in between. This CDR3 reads CASSHRRDTSLAFF. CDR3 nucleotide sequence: TGTGCCAGCAGTCATCGACGGGACACGAGCCTGGCGTTCTTC.

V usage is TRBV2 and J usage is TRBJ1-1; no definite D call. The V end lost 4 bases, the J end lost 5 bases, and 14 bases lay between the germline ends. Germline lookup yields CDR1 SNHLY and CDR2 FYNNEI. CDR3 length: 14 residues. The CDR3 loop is CASSVESIRTEAFF. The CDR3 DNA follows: TGTGCCAGCAGTGTAGAGAGTATTCGAACTGAAGCTTTCTTT.

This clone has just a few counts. The CDR3 DNA sequence: TGTGCCAGCCGGCCGGGAGGGGGGTACACTGAAGCTTTCTTT. Its translation is CASRPGGGYTEAFF. The rearrangement uses TRBV7-6 and TRBJ1-1; TRBD1 is a possible D gene (6 bases). V lost 8 bases to trimming and J lost 3 bases, with 16 bases between them. In germline, CDR1 is SGHVS, CDR2 FNYEAQ. This CDR3 has 14 residues.